These 21 T cell receptor beta chains came from one sample sequenced in a study of spatial heterogeneity in lung cancer. TCRdb itself ran the 5' RACE reads through MiXCR, one entry per CDR3 protein. The table records approximately 20,000 distinct CDR3 sequences, 4.5% to 5% of them present only once. This sample's time point: sample taken at primary tumor resection. The authors sequenced whole RNA from tumor, nontumor lung or frozen PBMC without sorting. Sequencing used PBMCs, obtained at surgery. The receptors were gathered from a male donor with early-stage non-small cell lung cancer.

This clonotype was counted at least ten times. The chain combines TRBV7-9 with TRBJ1-5; no definite D call. The V end lost 3 bases, the J end lost 7 bases, and 13 bases lay between the germline ends. The CDR3 extends over 14 amino acids. Germline assignment: CDR1 SEHNR and CDR2 FQNEAQ (reference sequence). The CDR3 here is CASSLASGQQPQHF. For the CDR3, the DNA is TGTGCCAGCAGCTTGGCGTCAGGTCAGCAGCCCCAGCATTTT.

This clonotype was detected many times. This chain uses TRBV29-1 with TRBJ2-7, with D perhaps assigned TRBD1 or TRBD2 (5 bases each). The germline CDR1 and CDR2 sequences are SQVTM and ANQGSEA. The length of the CDR3 is 15 residues. The ends were cut back, 4 bases at V and 5 bases at J, with 21 bases in the middle. CDR3 bases: TGCAGCGTTGTTCCTACAAGAGGGGATGAGGACGAGCAGTACTTC. Translation: CSVVPTRGDEDEQYF.

This clonotype was observed many times. The chain carries TRBV11-1 and TRBJ1-2, with TRBD1 as a possible D gene (6 bases). Per the germline V gene, CDR1 is SGHAT and CDR2 is FQDESV (reference sequence). The CDR3 is made up of 17 amino acids. V lost 5 bases to trimming and J lost 3 bases, with 22 bases between them. CDR3 amino acids: CASSPRQGRGLDYGYTF. In DNA form, the CDR3 reads TGTGCCAGCAGCCCTCGGCAGGGGAGAGGGCTCGACTATGGCTACACCTTC.

This clonotype is judged medium-sized. The rearrangement links TRBV29-1 to TRBJ1-1; D gene unclear. Trimming pared 7 bases from V and 3 bases from J, leaving 6 bases between. The CDR3 extends over 10 amino acids. Germline assignment: CDR1 SQVTM and CDR2 ANQGSEA. The CDR3 sequence: CSGSHTEAFF. The CDR3 DNA is TGCAGCGGTAGTCACACTGAAGCTTTCTTT.

Sample share makes this clonotype medium-sized. CDR3 residues: CASSLGDAYNEQFF. CDR3 nucleotides: TGTGCCAGCAGCTTAGGTGACGCCTACAATGAGCAGTTCTTC. This rearrangement joins TRBV11-2 to TRBJ2-1, with D unresolved. V was pared by 1 base and J by 2 bases, with 6 bases between. The V gene's germline CDR1 is SGHAT and CDR2 FQNNGV. The CDR3 consists of 14 residues.

In its sample, this clonotype was seen many times. CDR3 coding DNA: TGCAGTGCTCCCGGGACAGGAGGCCCTAGCAATCAGCCCCAGCATTTT. It encodes CSAPGTGGPSNQPQHF. The chain employs TRBV20-1 and TRBJ1-5; 8 nucleotides match TRBD1. With V trimmed by 5 bases and J by 0 bases, 9 bases remained unmatched. The CDR3 loop spans 16 amino acids. CDR1 is DFQATT and CDR2 is SNEGSKA in the germline V gene (reference sequence).

The CDR3 sequence is CASSLGLPVTGELFF. CDR3 coding DNA: TGTGCCAGCAGCTTAGGGCTACCCGTCACCGGGGAGCTGTTTTTT. The chain recombines TRBV11-2 with TRBJ2-2; D gene ambiguous. This CDR3 has 15 amino acids. CDR1 is SGHAT, CDR2 FQNNGV, per germline. Trimming cost V 1 base and J 4 bases, with 10 bases left between them.

At least ten counts were recorded for this clonotype. V is TRBV7-2 and J is TRBJ1-1; D not certain. Germline CDR1 and CDR2: SGHTA and FQGNSA. This CDR3 spans 13 amino acids. V was clipped by 2 bases and J by 0 bases, with 4 bases between them. In DNA, the CDR3 is TGTGCCAGCAGCTTATCCCTGAACACTGAAGCTTTCTTT. Translation: CASSLSLNTEAFF.

J is TRBJ1-4 and V is TRBV30; D call uncertain. Trimming took 5 bases from V and 0 from J, leaving 4 bases between them. CDR3 size: 12 residues. CDR1 is GTSNPN and CDR2 is SVGIG in the germline V gene (reference sequence). The CDR3 DNA reads as TGTGCCTGGGACGCAACTAATGAAAAACTGTTTTTT. This translates into CAWDATNEKLFF.

This clonotype was detected many times. This chain uses TRBV6-5 with TRBJ2-7, with D hard to call. With 7 bases removed from V and 6 bases from J, the gap between germline ends came to 10 bases. The CDR3 runs to 11 residues. Germline V lookup: CDR1 MNHEY, CDR2 SVGAGI. For the CDR3, the DNA is TGTGCCAGCAATGATGGGCGCGAGCAGTACTTC. This gives the protein CASNDGREQYF.

This clonotype was recorded at least ten times. The chain combines TRBV2 with TRBJ2-1; D gene unclear. The V gene lost 4 bases and the J gene lost 2 bases, with 0 bases spanning the gap. The germline V gene has CDR1 SNHLY and CDR2 FYNNEI. The CDR3 is made up of 11 amino acids. The CDR3 nucleotides read TGTGCCAGCAGTGCCTACAATGAGCAGTTCTTC. Its protein is CASSAYNEQFF.

This clonotype was found many times. The V and J genes are TRBV15 and TRBJ2-1; 12 bases are shared with TRBD2. The CDR3 is made up of 19 amino acids. Germline assignment: CDR1 LNHNV and CDR2 YYDKDF (reference sequence). Germline trimming cut 1 base from V and 7 bases from J; bases unmatched to any gene: 14. The CDR3 coding sequence is TGTGCCACCAGCAGAGTTTTGACTAGCGGGAGACTCGCGGGGAATGAGCAGTTCTTC. Protein sequence: CATSRVLTSGRLAGNEQFF.

This clonotype was counted ten times or more. The chain employs TRBV7-2 and TRBJ1-4; D uncertain. The V end lost 6 bases, the J end lost 1 base, and 9 bases lay between the germline ends. The germline CDR1 and CDR2 sequences are SGHTA and FQGNSA. The CDR3 contains 14 residues. The CDR3 DNA reads as TGTGCCAGCAGAAACAGAATAACTAATGAAAAACTGTTTTTT. The encoded protein is CASRNRITNEKLFF.

The table lists this clonotype with many counts. The J gene is TRBJ2-6, the V gene TRBV2, with D tentatively TRBD1 or TRBD2 (6 bases each). The V end lost 6 bases, the J end lost 1 base, and 16 bases lay between the germline ends. In germline, CDR1 is SNHLY, CDR2 FYNNEI. The CDR3 runs 17 residues. This chain's CDR3 is CASSLTTGASGANVLTF. For the CDR3, the DNA is TGTGCCAGCAGCCTGACCACGGGGGCTTCTGGGGCCAACGTCCTGACTTTC. Drawing the rest from reference TRBV2 and TRBJ2-6, the complete variable domain is EPEVTQTPSHQVTQMGQEVILRCVPISNHLYFYWYRQILGQKVEFLVSFYNNEISEKSEIFDDQFSVERPDGSNFTLKIRSTKLEDSAMYFCASSLTTGASGANVLTFGAGSRLTVL.

This clonotype was picked up many times. The genes are TRBV28 and TRBJ1-1; D might be TRBD1 (5 bases). The V gene lost 3 bases and the J gene lost 2 bases, with 7 bases spanning the gap. Looked up from germline, CDR1 is MDHEN and CDR2 is SYDVKM. This CDR3 is 13 amino acids long. For the CDR3, the DNA is TGTGCCAGCAGTTTGCAGGGTAACACTGAAGCTTTCTTT. Translation: CASSLQGNTEAFF.

This clonotype has more than one count but fewer than ten. The J gene is TRBJ1-4, the V gene TRBV7-9; a weak D match, TRBD1 (6 bases). CDR1 SEHNR and CDR2 FQNEAQ come from the germline V gene (reference sequence). V gave up 5 bases and J gave up 7 bases, with 17 bases separating them. The CDR3 extends over 15 amino acids. CDR3 DNA sequence: TGTGCCAGCAGCATGGGGGAGGCAGGGGCTGAAAAACTGTTTTTT. Residues: CASSMGEAGAEKLFF.

The chain employs TRBV7-2 and TRBJ2-3; 15 nucleotides match TRBD2. The CDR3 has 15 residues. Looked up from germline, CDR1 is SGHTA and CDR2 is FQGNSA. V was clipped by 2 bases and J by 9 bases; unmatched bases: 3. CDR3 DNA: TGTGCCAGCAGCTTACGGACTAGCGGGAGGGAAACGCAGTATTTT. It encodes CASSLRTSGRETQYF.

This clonotype was counted at least ten times. This chain links TRBV12-3 or TRBV12-4 with TRBJ2-1; 9 bases are shared with TRBD2. V was clipped by 6 bases and J by 7 bases; unmatched bases: 10. This CDR3 spans 15 amino acids. This CDR3 is CASSGLAPIGNEQFF. The DNA for the CDR3 is TGTGCCAGCAGCGGACTAGCGCCCATAGGAAATGAGCAGTTCTTC.

This clonotype was recorded a few times. The gene calls are TRBV27 and TRBJ2-7; tentative D call: TRBD2 (6 bases). V was shortened by 2 bases and J by 4 bases, with 9 bases between the two germline ends. Germline CDR1 reads MNHEY; CDR2 reads SMNVEV (reference sequence). This CDR3 spans 13 amino acids. The DNA for the CDR3 is TGTGCCAGCAGTTTACGCAGCGGGTACGAGCAGTACTTC. Protein product: CASSLRSGYEQYF.

This clonotype was recorded only once. A read error may explain this, as a much larger clone is one base away. The rearrangement links TRBV5-1 to TRBJ2-2; 10 bases agree with TRBD2. Losses at the gene ends were 7 bases for V and 4 bases for J; bases not matched to a gene: 13. The CDR3 is 17 amino acids. Germline lookup yields CDR1 SGHRS and CDR2 YFSETQ. The CDR3 here is CASGPAAGGPVTGELFF. The CDR3 bases are TGCGCCAGCGGCCCCGCAGCGGGGGGGCCGGTCACCGGGGAGCTGTTTTTT. Full variable domain (rest looked up from reference TRBV5-1 and TRBJ2-2): KAGVTQTPRYLIKTRGQQVTLSCSPISGHRSVSWYQQTPGQGLQFLFEYFSETQRNKGNFPGRFSGRQFSNSRSEMNVSTLELGDSALYLCASGPAAGGPVTGELFFGEGSRLTVL.

This clonotype was observed at least ten times. The J gene is TRBJ1-1, the V gene TRBV4-1; D may be TRBD1 (6 bases). The CDR3 spans 16 residues. The germline gives CDR1 MGHRA, CDR2 YSYEKL. V shed 3 bases and J shed 4 bases, with 18 bases lying between them. CDR3 sequence: CASSHPADGGPTEAFF. The CDR3 coding sequence is TGCGCCAGCAGCCATCCGGCAGACGGGGGGCCCACTGAAGCTTTCTTT.